This is a list of T cell receptor beta chains from one sample in a study of CD8 T cells in Susac syndrome. MiXCR, run by TCRdb on the immunoSEQ multiplex PCR reads, gives a single entry per CDR3 protein. The sample lists fewer than 250,000 distinct CDR3 sequences; 92% were seen once. The specimen sequenced was CD8+ T cells from PBMCs. The receptors come from a human donor with multiple sclerosis. Each CDR3 is given without its conserved first and last residue. Each record gives: J gene, V gene, CDR3 length, CDR3 protein.

TRBJ2-3,TRBV19,14,ASNQGDQIFTDTQY
TRBJ1-2,TRBV11-3,13,ASSLVAGGASGYT
TRBJ1-2,TRBV29-1,11,SVLNAGLASYT
TRBJ1-1,TRBV2,9,ASRVGSEAF
TRBJ1-2,TRBV29-1,9,SVAAPEGYT
TRBJ1-1,TRBV2,10,AINHREGEAF
TRBJ2-2,TRBV3-1,13,ASRPEEALSGELF
TRBJ2-1,TRBV24-1,12,ATETASSYNEQF
TRBJ2-3,TRBV15,11,ATSPPMRDTQY
TRBJ1-5,TRBV4-1,12,ASSRSGANQPQH
TRBJ2-5,TRBV11-3,11,ASSLAVGETQY
TRBJ1-1,TRBV12-3/TRBV12-4,12,ASSPGRLNTEAF
TRBJ2-7,TRBV15,10,ATSSSGYEQY
TRBJ1-1,TRBV29-1,14,SAHARGGKPNTEAF
TRBJ2-1,TRBV9,11,ASSVEGGNEQF
TRBJ1-5,TRBV20-1,14,SARSHSEVGDQPQH
TRBJ2-7,TRBV5-6,11,ASSRSPSLQQY
TRBJ2-3,TRBV9,14,ASSEGSGGLGDTQY
TRBJ2-1,TRBV18,10,ASSPTTEEQF
TRBJ2-1,TRBV5-6,15,ASSFWLAGVPSNEQF
TRBJ2-3,TRBV4-1,14,ASSRTVQGSTDTQY
TRBJ2-5,TRBV7-8,12,ASSSSGVGQTQY
TRBJ2-1,TRBV9,16,ASSPSSSGGASYNEQF
TRBJ1-5,TRBV19,14,ASTSGQQYSNQPQH
TRBJ2-5,TRBV9,14,ASSVEGGPTQETQY
TRBJ1-5,TRBV15,13,ATSSGRGSSQPQH
TRBJ2-2,TRBV19,12,ASLETGNTGELF
TRBJ2-1,TRBV20-1,11,SARLAGFYEQF
TRBJ2-7,TRBV5-1,13,ASSFRGLPYYEQY
TRBJ2-7,TRBV9,13,ASSPWGRGPYEQY
TRBJ2-7,TRBV5-6,12,ASSLGAGAYEQY
TRBJ2-1,TRBV13,14,ASSPLGLAGRTEQF
TRBJ1-2,TRBV5-6,11,ASSPYTLYGYT
TRBJ2-1,TRBV15,14,ATSRLGREGTSEQF
TRBJ1-1,TRBV13,13,ASTPRPTGDTEAF